Presented here are 30 T cell receptor beta chains from one specimen sequenced in a study of cytomegalovirus exposure and HLA in healthy donors. PCR employed 60 Vbeta and 13 Jbeta primers. Libraries were prepared by immunoSEQ multiplex PCR; TCRdb keeps only in-frame clonotypes and omits some of them. This table holds more than 85,000 clones, roughly 80% found once. The specimen sequenced was PBMCs. These receptors were collected from a boy between 10 and 17 years old in good health and CMV-seronegative.

The chain is built from TRBV5-6 and TRBJ1-2; 7 positions agree with TRBD1. With V trimmed by 3 bases and J by 9 bases, 11 bases remained unmatched. CDR1 SGHDT and CDR2 YYEEEE come from the germline V gene. The length of the CDR3 is 14 residues. In DNA form, the CDR3 reads TGTGCCAGCAGCTCGAACGACAGGGCACGTCGCTACACCTTC. This gives the protein CASSSNDRARRYTF.

V usage is TRBV9 and J usage is TRBJ2-7, with 7 bases aligning to TRBD1. Germline V gene lookup returns CDR1 SGDLS and CDR2 YYNGEE. Losses at the gene ends were 3 bases for V and 1 base for J; bases not matched to a gene: 7. The CDR3 runs 15 residues. The CDR3 region is CASSGGQVFSYEQYF. The CDR3 region has the DNA TGTGCCAGCAGCGGCGGACAGGTCTTTTCCTACGAGCAGTACTTC.

The chain has TRBV9 and TRBJ2-7, with TRBD2 as a possible D gene (5 bases). CDR3 size: 15 residues. Germline lookup yields CDR1 SGDLS and CDR2 YYNGEE. Trimming removed 0 bases from V and 3 bases from J, with 13 bases in between. The chain's CDR3 is CASSVGVASGYEQYF. As DNA, the CDR3 is TGTGCCAGCAGCGTAGGGGTGGCGAGCGGCTACGAGCAGTACTTC.

This clone has just one count. The chain uses TRBV29-1 and TRBJ1-3; TRBD1 might be the D (5 bases). CDR3 size: 12 residues. Trimming shortened V by 5 bases and J by 4 bases, and 9 bases separated the two germline ends. CDR1 and CDR2 (germline): SQVTM, ANQGSEA. The DNA for the CDR3 is TGCAGCGTTCAGGGTCCGGGAAACACCATATATTTT. Protein product: CSVQGPGNTIYF.

The chain is built from TRBV28 and TRBJ2-1, with 7 bases aligning to TRBD1. Per germline, CDR1 MDHEN and CDR2 SYDVKM. The CDR3 sequence is 14 residues long. V shed 5 bases and J 4 bases; nucleotides not matched to a gene: 5. The CDR3 region is CASSKDRAYNEQFF. CDR3 in DNA: TGTGCCAGCAGTAAAGACAGGGCTTACAATGAGCAGTTCTTC.

The gene calls are TRBV6-6 and TRBJ2-5, with 7 bases lining up with TRBD2. Germline CDR1 is MNHNY and CDR2 is SVGAGI (reference sequence). The CDR3 is 14 residues long. Trimming removed 6 bases from V and 2 bases from J; junction bases left unmatched: 6. CDR3 DNA sequence: TGTGCCAGCAGGATCGGGACTACTCAAGAGACCCAGTACTTC. Translated, it gives CASRIGTTQETQYF.

This rearrangement joins TRBV19 to TRBJ2-7; maybe TRBD1 (6 bases). CDR3 length: 14 residues. In germline, CDR1 is LNHDA, CDR2 SQIVND (reference sequence). The V and J ends lost 4 bases and 0 bases respectively, with 10 bases between them. The CDR3 protein is CASSSPGHSYEQYF. CDR3 coding DNA: TGTGCCAGTAGTAGCCCGGGACACTCCTACGAGCAGTACTTC.

The chain recombines TRBV7-7 with TRBJ2-5; no clear D gene. Germline V CDR1 and CDR2: SSHAT, FNYEAQ (reference sequence). The CDR3 contains 14 residues. V was clipped by 1 base and J by 4 bases, with 10 bases between them. The CDR3 nucleotides are TGTGCCAGCAGCTTAGGACCTCAGGCAGAGACCCAGTACTTC. Translation: CASSLGPQAETQYF.

J is TRBJ1-4 and V is TRBV30, with 8 bases fitting TRBD1. Germline CDR1 reads GTSNPN; CDR2 reads SVGIG (reference sequence). The CDR3 sequence is 14 residues long. Trimming at V came to 7 bases and at J to 7 bases, leaving 11 bases not matched to a gene. CDR3 sequence reads: CASNSGTGTEKLFF. The CDR3 DNA follows: TGTGCCTCGAATTCCGGGACAGGTACTGAAAAACTGTTTTTT.

The rearrangement joins TRBV6-1 to TRBJ2-7, with D hard to call. With 6 bases removed from V and 1 base from J, the gap between germline ends came to 4 bases. Germline-derived CDR1 and CDR2 are MNHNS and SASEGT. The CDR3 runs to 11 residues. CDR3 nucleotide sequence: TGTGCCAGCAGACTATCCTACGAGCAGTACTTC. Its translation is CASRLSYEQYF.

This clone was counted only a few times. This chain joins TRBV5-8 and TRBJ1-2; 9 bases agree with TRBD1. The CDR3 loop spans 16 amino acids. From germline, CDR1 is SGHTS and CDR2 YDEGEE. V lost 3 bases and J lost 5; bases outside the gene matches: 11. The DNA of the CDR3 is TGTGCCAGCAGCTCTGGGGTCGGGACAGGGCTTTATGGCTACACCTTC. Protein sequence: CASSSGVGTGLYGYTF.

The chain is built from TRBV4-3 and TRBJ2-1; 11 bases agree with TRBD2. Germline values: CDR1 LGHNA, CDR2 YSLEER. The V segment lost 4 bases and the J segment 6 bases; nucleotides outside the gene matches: 2. This CDR3 is built from 14 residues. The CDR3 sequence: CASSLGLAGNEQFF. The CDR3 bases are TGCGCCAGCAGCCTCGGACTAGCGGGCAATGAGCAGTTCTTC.

The chain links TRBV5-4 to TRBJ1-2, with D unclear. Trimming cost V 4 bases and J 3 bases, with 7 bases left between them. Germline V lookup: CDR1 SGHNT, CDR2 YYREEE (reference sequence). This CDR3 is built from 12 residues. The CDR3 bases are TGTGCCAGCAGCGTCTACGACTATGGCTACACCTTC. Protein: CASSVYDYGYTF.

V usage is TRBV2 and J usage is TRBJ2-7; possible D gene TRBD2, 6 bases. From germline, CDR1 is SNHLY and CDR2 FYNNEI. The CDR3 sequence is 15 residues long. Trimming took 7 bases from V and 3 from J, leaving 19 bases between them. This chain's CDR3 is CASNFLKHGGYEQYF. The CDR3 nucleotides read TGTGCCAGCAACTTCCTGAAACACGGGGGCTACGAGCAGTACTTC.

This chain links TRBV4-1 with TRBJ1-1; maybe TRBD1 (5 bases). V was clipped by 0 bases and J by 0 bases, with 14 bases between them. This CDR3 region has 17 residues. From germline, CDR1 is MGHRA and CDR2 YSYEKL. CDR3 sequence (DNA): TGCGCCAGCAGCCAAGATAGGTCAGGGTTAATGAACACTGAAGCTTTCTTT. It yields the protein CASSQDRSGLMNTEAFF.

This chain links TRBV25-1 with TRBJ1-2; maybe TRBD1 (5 bases). V lost 5 bases and J 7 bases, leaving 17 bases between the germline ends. Germline V gene lookup returns CDR1 MGHDK and CDR2 SYGVNS. The CDR3 loop spans 14 amino acids. DNA for the CDR3: TGTGCCAGCAGTTGGGGAGCGGAGGGGCTTGGCTACACCTTC. Encoded protein: CASSWGAEGLGYTF.

This clone was observed a handful of times. The chain has TRBV5-4 and TRBJ2-2; D perhaps matches TRBD2 (5 bases). The CDR3 consists of 15 residues. From germline, CDR1 is SGHNT and CDR2 YYREEE (reference sequence). The V end lost 4 bases, the J end lost 6 bases, and 16 bases lay between the germline ends. CDR3 coding DNA: TGTGCCAGCAGCCGTCGGACTGGCAGAGCCGGGGAGCTGTTTTTT. Protein: CASSRRTGRAGELFF.

V usage is TRBV7-9 and J usage is TRBJ2-7; TRBD2 is a possible D gene (7 bases). Germline V gives CDR1 SEHNR, CDR2 FQNEAQ (reference sequence). V shed 3 bases and J shed 1 base, with 10 bases lying between them. The CDR3 consists of 14 residues. As DNA, the CDR3 is TGTGCCAGCAGCTTTCGGGGGGCTTCCTACGAGCAGTACTTC. Residues: CASSFRGASYEQYF.

The table lists this clone with a few counts. The genes are TRBV15 and TRBJ1-1; tentative D call: TRBD1 (6 bases). V shed 3 bases and J shed 5 bases, with 10 bases lying between them. Germline CDR1 and CDR2: LNHNV and YYDKDF (reference sequence). The CDR3 consists of 13 residues. Here the CDR3 reads CATSSYRDTEAFF. The CDR3 DNA follows: TGTGCCACCAGCAGTTACAGGGATACTGAAGCTTTCTTT. The full variable domain, rest sourced from reference TRBV15 and TRBJ1-1, is DAMVIQNPRYQVTQFGKPVTLSCSQTLNHNVMYWYQQKSSQAPKLLFHYYDKDFNNEADTPDNFQSRRPNTSFCFLDIRSPGLGDTAMYLCATSSYRDTEAFFGQGTRLTVV.

This clone was seen a single time. V is TRBV7-3 and J is TRBJ2-5, with D unclear. The V and J ends lost 4 bases and 8 bases respectively, with 14 bases between them. Germline CDR1 is SGHTA and CDR2 is FQGTGA. CDR3 length equals 13 residues. This CDR3 is CASSSITDPTQYF. CDR3 sequence (DNA): TGTGCCAGCAGCTCCATAACAGACCCTACCCAGTACTTC.

The chain combines TRBV27 with TRBJ2-7; TRBD2 might be the D (5 bases). Trimming stripped 5 bases from V and 2 bases from J, with 13 bases between. Germline CDR1 is MNHEY and CDR2 is SMNVEV (reference sequence). This CDR3 spans 14 amino acids. The CDR3 DNA reads as TGTGCCAGCAGTGCCCCCAGCGGCGCCTACGAGCAGTACTTC. Its translation is CASSAPSGAYEQYF.

In this sample, this clone turned up once. This chain links TRBV7-6 with TRBJ1-5; unclear D gene. The CDR3 runs to 14 residues. Trimming left V 4 bases short and J 1 base short, with 8 bases between. Germline-derived CDR1 and CDR2 are SGHVS and FNYEAQ. The CDR3 nucleotides read TGTGCCAGCAGCTCGGGTGTCAGCAATCAGCCCCAGCATTTT. This translates into CASSSGVSNQPQHF.

The chain recombines TRBV4-3 with TRBJ2-3; the match to TRBD2 covers 8 bases. The CDR3 loop spans 16 amino acids. Germline CDR1 and CDR2: LGHNA and YSLEER. J gave up 6 bases and V 4 bases, and 12 bases lay outside the gene matches. The CDR3 sequence: CASSLGRRGVEDTQYF. For the CDR3, the DNA is TGCGCCAGCAGCCTGGGTAGGCGGGGGGTGGAGGATACGCAGTATTTT.

The chain couples TRBV7-3 to TRBJ2-2; tentatively, D is TRBD2 (6 bases). CDR3 length equals 12 residues. CDR1 is SGHTA and CDR2 is FQGTGA in the germline V gene. Trimming took 8 bases from V and 8 from J, leaving 12 bases between them. The CDR3 bases are TGTGCCAGCTCCACGGGAGTGGGGGAGCTGTTTTTT. The encoded protein is CASSTGVGELFF.

The chain combines TRBV27 with TRBJ2-5; D is possibly TRBD1 (5 bases). V was shortened by 2 bases and J by 6 bases, with 10 bases between the two germline ends. The CDR3 totals 13 residues. Germline CDR1 and CDR2: MNHEY and SMNVEV (reference sequence). CDR3 loop: CASSLRQTKTQYF. The CDR3, as DNA: TGTGCCAGCAGTTTACGACAGACGAAGACCCAGTACTTC.

The rearrangement links TRBV7-8 to TRBJ1-5, with 9 nucleotides matching TRBD1. With 3 bases clipped from V and 7 bases from J, the junction kept 7 bases outside the gene matches. Germline V CDR1 and CDR2: SGHVS, FQNEAQ. CDR3 size: 15 residues. The CDR3 reads CASSFGTGSGQPQHF. CDR3 sequence (DNA): TGTGCCAGCAGCTTCGGGACAGGGTCTGGACAGCCCCAGCATTTT.

This clone has a handful of counts. The CDR3 nucleotides are TGTGCCAGCAGCTTACAACAGGGCTATGGCTACACCTTC. Encoded protein: CASSLQQGYGYTF. V is TRBV7-9 and J is TRBJ1-2; a weak D match, TRBD1 (6 bases). Trimming left V 2 bases short and J 4 bases short, with 8 bases between. Germline V gene lookup returns CDR1 SEHNR and CDR2 FQNEAQ (reference sequence). CDR3 length equals 13 residues.

The CDR3 sequence is CASRGGPGNTIYF. In DNA form, the CDR3 reads TGTGCCAGCCGAGGAGGGCCCGGAAACACCATATATTTT. V gene TRBV7-2 combines with J gene TRBJ1-3, with D uncertain. This CDR3 spans 13 amino acids. CDR1 SGHTA and CDR2 FQGNSA come from the germline V gene. Trimming stripped 8 bases from V and 4 bases from J, with 12 bases between.

The chain is built from TRBV30 and TRBJ1-2, with no clear D. Trimming cost V 5 bases and J 4 bases, with 11 bases left between them. There are 12 residues in the CDR3. From germline, CDR1 is GTSNPN and CDR2 SVGIG (reference sequence). The CDR3 DNA reads as TGTGCCTGGGATGAATATAGCTATGGCTACACCTTC. The encoded protein is CAWDEYSYGYTF.

The V and J genes are TRBV27 and TRBJ1-2, with D maybe TRBD1 (5 bases). The CDR3 consists of 14 residues. Looked up from germline, CDR1 is MNHEY and CDR2 is SMNVEV (reference sequence). V was clipped by 5 bases and J by 0 bases, with 10 bases between them. The CDR3 is CASSILGANYGYTF. The CDR3 DNA is TGTGCCAGCAGTATATTAGGGGCTAACTATGGCTACACCTTC.